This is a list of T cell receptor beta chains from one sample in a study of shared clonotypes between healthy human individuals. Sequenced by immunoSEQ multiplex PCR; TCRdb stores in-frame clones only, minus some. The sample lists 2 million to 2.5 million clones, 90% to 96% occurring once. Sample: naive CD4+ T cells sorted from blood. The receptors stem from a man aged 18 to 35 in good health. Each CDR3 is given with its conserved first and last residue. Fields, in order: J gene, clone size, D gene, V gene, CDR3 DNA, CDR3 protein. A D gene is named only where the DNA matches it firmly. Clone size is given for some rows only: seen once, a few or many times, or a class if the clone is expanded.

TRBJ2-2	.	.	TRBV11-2	TGTGCCAGCAGCTTAGGTTCGGCCGGGGAGCTGTTTTTT	CASSLGSAGELFF
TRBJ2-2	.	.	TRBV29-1	TGCAGCGCCTTAGACTTGCTTCCTAACACCGGGGAGCTGTTTTTT	CSALDLLPNTGELFF
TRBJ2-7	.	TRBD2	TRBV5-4	TGTGCCAGCAGCTTGGGGGGACTAGCCTCGACCTACGAGCAGTACTTC	CASSLGGLASTYEQYF
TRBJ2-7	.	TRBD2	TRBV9	TGTGCCAGCAGCGTAGCTAGCGGGAGGGACGAGCAGTACTTC	CASSVASGRDEQYF
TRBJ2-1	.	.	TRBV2	TGTGCCACCGGGGGCCAAGGCTTCAATGAGCAGTTCTTC	CATGGQGFNEQFF
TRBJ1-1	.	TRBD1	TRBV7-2	TGTGCCAGCAGCTCGAGGACAGGGGAAAACACTGAAGCTTTCTTT	CASSSRTGENTEAFF
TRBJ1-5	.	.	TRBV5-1	TGCGCCAGCAGCCCCAATAGGGGGGAGCCCCAGCATTTT	CASSPNRGEPQHF
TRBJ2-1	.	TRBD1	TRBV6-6	TGTGCCAGCAGTTACGGACAGGGGATCGATAATGAGCAGTTCTTC	CASSYGQGIDNEQFF
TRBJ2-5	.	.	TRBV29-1	TGCAGCGTTGTTATAGCGCTAGAGACCCAGTACTTC	CSVVIALETQYF
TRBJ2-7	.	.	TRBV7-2	TGTGCCAGCAGCCTCCCCCAAGCTGTGGAGCAGTACTTC	CASSLPQAVEQYF
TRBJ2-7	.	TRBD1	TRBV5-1	TGCGCCAGCAGCCCGGACAGGGTAGGAGGCGAGCAGTACTTC	CASSPDRVGGEQYF
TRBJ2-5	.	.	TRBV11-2	TGTGCCAGCAGCTTAGGGGGAACTCAAGAGACCCAGTACTTC	CASSLGGTQETQYF
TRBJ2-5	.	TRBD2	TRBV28	TGTGCCAGCAGCTCTAAAAGAGCGGGGCTCGAGACCCAGTACTTC	CASSSKRAGLETQYF
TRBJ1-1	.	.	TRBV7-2	TGTGCCAGCAGTTTCAAGGGGCAGTTGAACACTGAAGCTTTCTTT	CASSFKGQLNTEAFF
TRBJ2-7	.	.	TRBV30	TGTGCCTGGAGTCTGAAGGCTTCGGGAGACGAGCAGTACTTC	CAWSLKASGDEQYF
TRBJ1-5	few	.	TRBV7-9	TGTGCCAGCAGCCCACAGGAGGGGAGCAATCAGCCCCAGCATTTT	CASSPQEGSNQPQHF
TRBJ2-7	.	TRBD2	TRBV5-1	TGCGCCAGCAGCTTGGGTGGGACTAGCGGGGCTTTCTCCTACGAGCAGTACTTC	CASSLGGTSGAFSYEQYF
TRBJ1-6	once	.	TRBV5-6	TGTGCCAGCAGCTTGGATTGGGGGGGTAATTCACCCCTCCACTTT	CASSLDWGGNSPLHF
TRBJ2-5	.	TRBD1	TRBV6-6	TGTGCCAGCAGTTACTCTAGGGACAGGACCCAGTACTTC	CASSYSRDRTQYF
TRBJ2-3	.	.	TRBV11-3	TGTGCCAGCAGCGGAGATGTGGATACGCAGTATTTT	CASSGDVDTQYF
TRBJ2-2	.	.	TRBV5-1	TGCGCCAGCAGCTCCATGAGGGGGGGCAACACCGGGGAGCTGTTTTTT	CASSSMRGGNTGELFF
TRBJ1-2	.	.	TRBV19	TGTGCCAGCGGGACAACCAAAGGAGGCTACACCTTC	CASGTTKGGYTF
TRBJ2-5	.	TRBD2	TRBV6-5	TGTGCCAGCAGACACCTAGCGGGAGCAGAGACCCAGTACTTC	CASRHLAGAETQYF
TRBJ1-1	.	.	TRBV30	TGTGCCTGGAGTATAGAGGGCCTGAACACTGAAGCTTTCTTT	CAWSIEGLNTEAFF
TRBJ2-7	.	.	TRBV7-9	TGTGCCAGCAGCCCCGGGGCAGGGGTGATGAACGAGCAGTACTTC	CASSPGAGVMNEQYF
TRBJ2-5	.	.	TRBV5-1	TGCGCCAGCAGCTTCGACGAGACCCAGTACTTC	CASSFDETQYF
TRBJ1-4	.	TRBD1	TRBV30	TGTGCCTGGAGTGACCGGGACAGTCGGCCAAAACTGTTTTTT	CAWSDRDSRPKLFF
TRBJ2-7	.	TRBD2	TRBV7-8	TGTGCCAGCAGCCCTATTATGGGAGGGGCCTACGAGCAGTACTTC	CASSPIMGGAYEQYF
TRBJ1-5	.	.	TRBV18	TGTGCCAGCTCACCCGGGGGAGGACTCAATCAGCCCCAGCATTTT	CASSPGGGLNQPQHF
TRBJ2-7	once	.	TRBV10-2	TGCGCCAGCAGTGTAACCGGGACGGATACCTACGAGCAGTACTTC	CASSVTGTDTYEQYF
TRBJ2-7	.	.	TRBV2	TGTGCCAACAGGGGCACAGCGGGGGAAAGGTACGAGCAGTACTTC	CANRGTAGERYEQYF
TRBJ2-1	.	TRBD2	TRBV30	TGTGCCTTGGGACTAGGAAACAATGAGCAGTTCTTC	CALGLGNNEQFF
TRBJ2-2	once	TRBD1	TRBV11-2	TGTGCCAGCAGCTTAAACAGGGGGCCGTCTACCGGGGAGCTGTTTTTT	CASSLNRGPSTGELFF
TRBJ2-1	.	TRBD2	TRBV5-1	TGCGCCAGCAGCCTTCTAGCGGGATCTGGCTCCTACAATGAGCAGTTCTTC	CASSLLAGSGSYNEQFF
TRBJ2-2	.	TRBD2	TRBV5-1	TGCGCCAGCAGCCCCGTAGCGGGAGCGGACACCGGGGAGCTGTTTTTT	CASSPVAGADTGELFF
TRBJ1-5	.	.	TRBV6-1	TGTGCCAGCAGTGGGGGCAAGGTCGGCAATCAGCCCCAGCATTTT	CASSGGKVGNQPQHF
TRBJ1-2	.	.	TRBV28	TGTGCCAGCAGTTCGGGTGGTGGCTACACCTTC	CASSSGGGYTF
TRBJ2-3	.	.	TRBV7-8	TGTGCTATTTCCCCTAACTCCCACCTGAGCACAGATACGCAGTATTTT	CAISPNSHLSTDTQYF
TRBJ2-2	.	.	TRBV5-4	TGTGCCAGCCAACGAGGAAGGCGGGAAGCGTACGGGGAGCTGTTTTTT	CASQRGRREAYGELFF
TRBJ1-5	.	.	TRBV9	TGTGCCAGCAGCGTGGACCGGGCCGGGCCCCAGCATTTT	CASSVDRAGPQHF
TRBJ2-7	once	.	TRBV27	TGTGCCAGCAGTTTCAGGGTGGGAGAGCAGTACTTC	CASSFRVGEQYF
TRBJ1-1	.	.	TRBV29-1	TGCAGCGTTGAGGGGTGGGAATCGGGTGAAGCTTTCTTT	CSVEGWESGEAFF
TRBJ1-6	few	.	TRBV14	TGTGCCAGCAGCCACTGGGCTGATAATTCACCCCTCCACTTT	CASSHWADNSPLHF
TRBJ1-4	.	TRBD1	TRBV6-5	TGTGCCAGCAGTTCCGACAGGGGGAATGAAAAACTGTTTTTT	CASSSDRGNEKLFF
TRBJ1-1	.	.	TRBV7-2	TGTGCCAGCAGCTTTGTGCGGGGGCGCACTGAAGCTTTCTTT	CASSFVRGRTEAFF